The present T cell receptor (beta chain) was sequenced within a study of shared clonotypes between healthy human individuals (dated by TCRdb to 2018 to 2020). About the investigation overall: The cohort included three men and two women between 18 and 49 years of age. The study deeply sequenced blood TCR repertoires of five healthy adults to estimate repertoire size and the extent of clonotype sharing between individuals. For each donor, CD4 naive and CD4 memory were each given three plates, CD8 naive was given two plates, and CD8 memory was given one plate. Different laboratories and diverse techniques were used to prepare libraries and sequence TCR repertoires, to increase sequencing depth and limit assay-specific biases. Leukapheresis yielded between about 0.94 and 8.9 billion PBMCs per donor.

What the research found in general, with its limitations: Naive subsets generally had larger estimated clonotype richness than memory subsets. When several donors were compared, the shared fraction of clonotypes was roughly 5% for naive CD4, approximately 3.5% for naive CD8, 2% to 2.5% for memory CD4, and around 0.4% for memory CD8. Because the study included only a small number of donors, the genetic and exposure-history diversity represented was limited. Incomplete sequencing was indicated by rarefaction of sorted-subset datasets, despite the large sequencing depth. Clonotypes shared by all four sorted-subset donors showed higher generation probabilities than non-shared clonotypes. Sampling was limited to blood, and TCR repertoires in tissue likely differ from TCR repertoires in blood. Pairwise subsampling indicated that sequencing depth was expected to affect the degree of clonotype sharing among donors.

The donors were healthy, HIV-negative adults who had no recently reported acute infections or vaccinations. Only Caucasian adults living in Nashville, Tennessee, USA were represented among the donors. CD4+ T cells were enriched by magnetic negative selection; naive cells were then positively selected on CD45RA, and the negative fraction formed the memory subset. Blood was obtained by leukapheresis, after which PBMCs were separated by Ficoll-Histopaque density gradient centrifugation and cryopreserved in liquid nitrogen vapor phase. Analytical flow cytometry was used to check the purity and quantity of every magnetically sorted T cell population. From each sorted fraction, genomic DNA was isolated and quantified by UV absorbance on a Nanodrop 2000c. Comments on this clone: Its antigen remains unidentified. Per-base quality was not reported, and no clone a single base away is much larger than it.

Using the deep immunoSEQ assay, multiplex PCR amplified TCR CDR3 regions from genomic DNA. For each cell subset, the extracted genomic DNA was distributed evenly across all wells of several immunoSEQ 96-well plates, and each plate served as one replicate. Each replicate PCR for sorted subsets received approximately 220 ng genomic DNA, equal to about 30,000 T cell genomes. Purified libraries were measured with a Qubit 3.0 fluorometer, size-checked on a Bioanalyzer 2100, and measured again with the KAPA Library Quantification kit. Each immunoSEQ 96-well plate was sequenced on its own single-read 150-cycle Illumina NextSeq 550 flow cell. The source study handled its data this way. Because the immunoSEQ output included only junctional sequences and no quality scores, the filtering could not be the same as the filtering used for full-length reads. Sequences were annotated with PyIR, a Python wrapper for IgBLAST v1.9, and V/J genes and CDR3 were assigned using IMGT germline references. Reads were removed for weak V/J assignments (E-value above 1e-6), missing CDR3, stop codons, out-of-frame junctions, or ambiguous translated residues. V3J clonotypes were defined as sequences sharing an identical inferred V gene, J gene, and CDR3 amino acid sequence. The percentage overlap between two repertoires was calculated by dividing the number of shared unique clonotypes by the size of the smaller repertoire. Repertoire richness was assessed with RTK rarefaction, the Chao1 estimator, and Recon v2.1 estimates of unobserved clonotypes. OLGA was used to compute generation probabilities for all TCRbeta clonotypes that the gDNA method yielded from several donors. TCRdb took over this immuneACCESS table, retaining in-frame rearrangements with V and J assigned. Such tables are incomplete; in checked studies, under half of the missing clones stem from an unresolved V gene, and the remainder is unexplained. V and J calls and clone size are those listed in that table; D and trimming were worked out from the DNA. This sample comprises 1.5 million to 1.9 million clones, 95% to 99% of them detected only once. The ten most abundant clones make up 0.4% to 0.45% of the sample.

Measured from the cysteine to the phenylalanine, the CDR3 is 17 residues long. The only DNA kept is the CDR3, 51 bases in frame from the first base. Looking up the germline V gene yields CDR1 SGHRS and CDR2 YFSETQ. V ends up 4 bases short and J 2 bases short, with an unmatched junction base count of 10. Sequenced sample: naive CD4+ T cells sorted from blood. The sample's cell subset or site label, in plain terms: CD45RA+ positively selected. This receptor was identified in a man younger than 45 in good health. This chain is built from TRBV5-1 and TRBJ2-1, with 9 bases in between that match TRBD2. This receptor has the CDR3 CASSSTLAGLPYNEQFF. The bases read TGCGCCAGCAGCAGCACCCTAGCGGGATTACCCTACAATGAGCAGTTCTTC. Full variable domain (CDR3 extended with the reference TRBV5-1 and TRBJ2-1 proteins): KAGVTQTPRYLIKTRGQQVTLSCSPISGHRSVSWYQQTPGQGLQFLFEYFSETQRNKGNFPGRFSGRQFSNSRSEMNVSTLELGDSALYLCASSSTLAGLPYNEQFFGPGTRLTVL.